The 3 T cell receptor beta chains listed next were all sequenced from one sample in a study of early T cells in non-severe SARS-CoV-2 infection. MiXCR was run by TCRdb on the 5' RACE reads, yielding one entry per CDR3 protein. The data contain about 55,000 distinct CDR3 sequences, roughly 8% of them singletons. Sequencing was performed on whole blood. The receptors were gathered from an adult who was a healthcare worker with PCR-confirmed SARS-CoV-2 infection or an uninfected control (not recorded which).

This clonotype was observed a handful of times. DNA for the CDR3: TGTGCCAGCTCACCGAACCGCTTTAGCCCGAGCGCGTCCACCCACTCTGGAAACACCATATATTTT. Translated: CASSPNRFSPSASTHSGNTIYF. V usage is TRBV18 and J usage is TRBJ1-3; D remains ambiguous. Per germline, CDR1 KGHSH and CDR2 LQKENI. The V and J ends lost 3 bases and 0 bases respectively, with 30 bases between them. CDR3 length: 22 residues. Filled out from reference TRBV18 and TRBJ1-3, the complete variable domain reads NAGVMQNPRHLVRRRGQEARLRCSPMKGHSHVYWYRQLPEEGLKFMVYLQKENIIDESGMPKERFSAEFPKEGPSILRIQQVVRGDSAAYFCASSPNRFSPSASTHSGNTIYFGEGSWLTVV.

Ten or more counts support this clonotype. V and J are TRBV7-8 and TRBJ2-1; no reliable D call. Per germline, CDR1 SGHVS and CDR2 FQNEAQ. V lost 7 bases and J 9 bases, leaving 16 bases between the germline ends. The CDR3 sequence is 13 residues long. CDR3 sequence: CASNSIGRGEQFF. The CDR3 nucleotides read TGTGCCAGCAACTCCATTGGCCGAGGTGAGCAGTTCTTC.

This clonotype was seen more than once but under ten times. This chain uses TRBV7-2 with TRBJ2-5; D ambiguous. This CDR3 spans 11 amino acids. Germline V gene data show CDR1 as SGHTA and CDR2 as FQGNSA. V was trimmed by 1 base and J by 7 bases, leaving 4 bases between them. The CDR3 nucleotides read TGTGCCAGCAGCTTAGGGGTGACCCAGTACTTC. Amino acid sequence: CASSLGVTQYF.